A selection of T cell receptor beta chains follows, all from one sample in a study of blood T cell repertoires in COVID-19. Profiling relied on immunoSEQ multiplex PCR, and the TCRdb table lists in-frame clones only, not all of them. Altogether about 240,000 clones are present, roughly 83% being singletons, with the ten largest covering around 12%. The source material was peripheral blood. These TCRs come from a man aged 80 or over with acute or convalescent COVID-19. CDR3s include the opening cysteine and the closing phenylalanine or tryptophan. D genes are given only for firm matches. Clone size appears in some rows only: once, few, many, or a class for an expanded clone.

TRBV6-5	NA	TRBJ2-1	NA	TGTGCCAGCAGTAAGGGGTACGAGCAGTTCTTC	CASSKGYEQFF
TRBV5-4	TRBD1	TRBJ2-5	NA	TGTGCCAGCAGCTTTTGGGACAGGGCTCAAGAGACCCAGTACTTC	CASSFWDRAQETQYF
TRBV7-2	TRBD1	TRBJ1-2	NA	TGTGCCAGCAGCCCCCGACAGGGCCCGGGTAATGGCTACACCTTC	CASSPRQGPGNGYTF
TRBV5-1	NA	TRBJ2-7	NA	TGCGCCAGCAGCTTGACAGCGGAAGGCTACGAGCAGTACTTC	CASSLTAEGYEQYF
TRBV7-9	TRBD1	TRBJ2-1	NA	TGTGCCAGCAGCTTAAGTAGGGGGCACGGGGTTCGGGTGTTCGATGAGCAGTTCTTC	CASSLSRGHGVRVFDEQFF
TRBV6-5	TRBD2	TRBJ2-3	NA	TGTGCCAGCAGTTCGGGACTAGCGCTACCCACAGATACGCAGTATTTT	CASSSGLALPTDTQYF
TRBV11-2	TRBD1	TRBJ1-6	NA	TGTGCCAGCAGCCTTGAGGTAGGGGGCGCCCCGGGTTCACCCCTCCACTTT	CASSLEVGGAPGSPLHF
TRBV6-5	NA	TRBJ2-3	NA	TGTGCCAGCAGTTACCTACAGAGCTCTAGCACAGATACGCAGTATTTT	CASSYLQSSSTDTQYF
TRBV15	NA	TRBJ2-3	NA	TGTGCCACCAGCACGGGCTGGCAGGGGACAGATACGCAGTATTTT	CATSTGWQGTDTQYF
TRBV3-1/TRBV3-2	TRBD1	TRBJ1-2	NA	TGTGCCAGCAGCTCCCGGGACAGGCTGAACTATGGCTACACCTTC	CASSSRDRLNYGYTF
TRBV29-1	TRBD1	TRBJ1-3	NA	TGCAGCGTCGGGACAGGGAGCGGTGGAAACACCATATATTTT	CSVGTGSGGNTIYF
TRBV5-1	TRBD1	TRBJ1-1	NA	TGCGCCAGCAGTCGGACAGGGGTTGGTACTGAAGCTTTCTTT	CASSRTGVGTEAFF
TRBV9	TRBD1	TRBJ2-7	few	TGTGCCAGCAGCCCACGGACAGGGAGCTACGAGCAGTACTTC	CASSPRTGSYEQYF
TRBV6-5	TRBD1	TRBJ1-2	NA	TGTGCCAGCAGCCCGGACAGGAACAACTATGGCTACACCTTC	CASSPDRNNYGYTF
TRBV27	TRBD1	TRBJ1-4	NA	TGTGCCAGCAGTTCCCGGACAGGAGTCAGAGCAACTAATGAAAAACTGTTTTTT	CASSSRTGVRATNEKLFF
TRBV12-5	TRBD2	TRBJ2-1	NA	TGTGCTAGTGGTTTGGTCCTAGCGGGAGGTTACAATGAGCAGTTCTTC	CASGLVLAGGYNEQFF
TRBV25-1	TRBD1	TRBJ2-3	NA	TGTGCCAGTAGTGCCAATTTATGGGGACAGGGATCAGATACGCAGTATTTT	CASSANLWGQGSDTQYF
TRBV3-1/TRBV3-2	TRBD2	TRBJ2-5	NA	TGTGCCAGCGATCGGGGGGGCCCTCCCGAAGAGACCCAGTACTTC	CASDRGGPPEETQYF
TRBV12-3/TRBV12-4	NA	TRBJ2-3	NA	TGTGCCAGCAGTTTAAGTGGCGATACGCAGTATTTT	CASSLSGDTQYF
TRBV7-2	NA	TRBJ1-6	NA	TGTGCCAGCAGCCCGGGGCCCGGACAGATTAATTCACCCCTCCACTTT	CASSPGPGQINSPLHF
TRBV28	NA	TRBJ1-5	NA	TGTGCCAGCAGTTTAATGAGGCGGAATAGCAATCAGCCCCAGCATTTT	CASSLMRRNSNQPQHF
TRBV7-2	TRBD1	TRBJ1-2	NA	TGTGCCAGCAGTGGACAGGGGGTATCCTATGGCTACACCTTC	CASSGQGVSYGYTF
TRBV6-5	TRBD1	TRBJ2-7	NA	TGTGCCAGCAGTCCAGGGACAGGTTTGTACGAGCAGTACTTC	CASSPGTGLYEQYF
TRBV2	NA	TRBJ2-5	NA	TGTGCCAGCATCCCGGGAACCCAAGAGACCCAGTACTTC	CASIPGTQETQYF
TRBV28	NA	TRBJ1-1	NA	TGTGCCACCACTCAGGGGACCACTGAAGCTTTCTTT	CATTQGTTEAFF
TRBV5-5	TRBD1	TRBJ1-2	NA	TGTGCCAGCAGCTTGAGGCCCAGGGGGATTGAAGGCTACACCTTC	CASSLRPRGIEGYTF
TRBV6-5	TRBD2	TRBJ2-3	NA	TGTGCCAGTGGACTAGGCACAGATACGCAGTATTTT	CASGLGTDTQYF
TRBV7-9	TRBD1	TRBJ1-1	NA	TGTGCCAGCAGCTCTAGGGGGCCGGTCACTGAAGCTTTCTTT	CASSSRGPVTEAFF
TRBV6-1	TRBD1	TRBJ2-5	NA	TGTGCCAGCAGTGAGACAGGGGGGCAAGAGACCCAGTACTTC	CASSETGGQETQYF
TRBV27	NA	TRBJ1-1	NA	TGTGCCAGCAGCCCTTATAGGGGGACTGAAGCTTTCTTT	CASSPYRGTEAFF
TRBV7-6	TRBD2	TRBJ2-1	few	TGTGCCAGCAGCTTAGGAGCGGGAGGGCCGGGATCCTACAATGAGCAGTTCTTC	CASSLGAGGPGSYNEQFF
TRBV10-1	NA	TRBJ1-5	NA	TGCGCCAGCAGCGCTCAGGGCAATCAGCCCCAGCATTTT	CASSAQGNQPQHF
TRBV7-2	TRBD1	TRBJ1-5	NA	TGTGCCAGCAGCTTAGGGTATGCAGGACAGGGGCCCCAGCATTTT	CASSLGYAGQGPQHF